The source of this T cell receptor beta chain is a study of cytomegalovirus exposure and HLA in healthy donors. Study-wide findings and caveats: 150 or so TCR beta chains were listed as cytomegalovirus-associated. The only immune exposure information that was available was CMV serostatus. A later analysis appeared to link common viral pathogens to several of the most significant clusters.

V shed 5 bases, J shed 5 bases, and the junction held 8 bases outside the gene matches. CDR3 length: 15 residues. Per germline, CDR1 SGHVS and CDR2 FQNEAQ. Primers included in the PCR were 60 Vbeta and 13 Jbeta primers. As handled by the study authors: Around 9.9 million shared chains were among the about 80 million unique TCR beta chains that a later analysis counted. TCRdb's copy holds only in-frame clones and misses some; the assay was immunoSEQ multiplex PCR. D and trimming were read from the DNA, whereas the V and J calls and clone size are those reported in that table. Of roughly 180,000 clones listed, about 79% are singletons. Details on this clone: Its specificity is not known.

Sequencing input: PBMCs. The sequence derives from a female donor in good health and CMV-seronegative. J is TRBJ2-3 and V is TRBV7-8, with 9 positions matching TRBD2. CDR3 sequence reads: CASSPLAGRGDTQYF. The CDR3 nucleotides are TGTGCCAGCAGCCCTCTAGCGGGGCGGGGAGATACGCAGTATTTT. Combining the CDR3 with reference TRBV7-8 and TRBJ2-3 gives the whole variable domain GAGVSQSPRYKVAKRGQDVALRCDPISGHVSLFWYQQALGQGPEFLTYFQNEAQLDKSGLPSDRFFAERPEGSVSTLKIQRTQQEDSAVYLCASSPLAGRGDTQYFGPGTRLTVL.